The rows below give T cell receptor beta chains drawn from one sample of a study of regulatory T cells in long-lasting Graves disease. TCRdb independently ran MiXCR on the multiplex PCR reads; one entry per CDR3 protein. The sample lists around 450,000 distinct CDR3 sequences, roughly 21% occurring once. The source was peripheral blood mononuclear cells (PBMCs), collected when the disease was refractory, from a patient treated with antithyroid drugs. These receptors all stem from a female donor with Graves disease. The conserved cysteine and the conserved F or W are not part of the CDR3 here.

v_call,cdr3_aa
TRBV24-1,ATSDQTGGDFNEQF
TRBV11-2,ASGGPTSGGEPTQY
TRBV5-6,ASSSGTEDRPKY
TRBV6-1,ASSVSGGSYEQY
TRBV12-3/TRBV12-4,ASSFGETNYGYT
TRBV27,ASSLGDREFGGYT
TRBV6-2/TRBV6-3,ASSVLSTGPPMWEQY
TRBV12-3/TRBV12-4,ASSRNSPLH
TRBV5-1,ASSWDSYTGELF
TRBV7-2,ASSDAGWDGYT
TRBV2,ATGGVGGPETQY
TRBV28,ASRREGYGYT
TRBV28,ASSFSGEHSYNEQF
TRBV2,ASSDRQGDYGYT
TRBV9,ASSGASGQTQY
TRBV6-5,ASSYGGVNQETQY
TRBV28,ASSFLWGNTGELF
TRBV6-5,ASSYTGQGRTQY
TRBV16,ASLAKNTGELF
TRBV19,ASTPTGRENTEAF
TRBV27,ASTQRGSRSAAF
TRBV4-1,ASSQARSNTEAF
TRBV9,ASSLRTGAFSGANVLT